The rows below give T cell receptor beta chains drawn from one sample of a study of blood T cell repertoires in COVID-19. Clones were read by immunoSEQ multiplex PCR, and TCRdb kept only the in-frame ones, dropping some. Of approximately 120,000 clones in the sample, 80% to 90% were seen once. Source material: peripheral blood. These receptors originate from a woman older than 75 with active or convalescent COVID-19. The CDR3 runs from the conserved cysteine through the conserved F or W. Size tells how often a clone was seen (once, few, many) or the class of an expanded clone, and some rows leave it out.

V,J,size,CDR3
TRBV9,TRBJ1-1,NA,CASSKGQGGNTEAFF
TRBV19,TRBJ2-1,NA,CASSLSGSIHNEQFF
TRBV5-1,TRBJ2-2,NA,CASSLAPSFTGELFF
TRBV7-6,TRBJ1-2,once,CASRGLQNGYTF
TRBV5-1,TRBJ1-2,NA,CASSLSEGANYGYTF
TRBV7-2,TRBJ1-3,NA,CASSPEGHSGNTIYF
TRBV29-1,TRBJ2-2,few,CSVQRLAGELFF
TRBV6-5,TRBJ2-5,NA,CASSFLAGGGETQYF
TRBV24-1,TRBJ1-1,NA,CATSDFGGRAFF
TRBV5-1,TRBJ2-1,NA,CASSLRGLAGNYNEQFF
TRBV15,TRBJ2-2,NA,CATSRGDTYTGELFF
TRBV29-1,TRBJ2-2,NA,CSVQSGALVGELFF
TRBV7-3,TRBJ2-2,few,CASSLRRSGTGELFF
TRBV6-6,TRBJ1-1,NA,CASSYSIRAVEAFF
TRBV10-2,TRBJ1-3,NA,CASSDTGNSGNTIYF
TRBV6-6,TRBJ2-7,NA,CASSSQGQGFDEQYF
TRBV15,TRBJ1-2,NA,CATSRDAAGGGYTF
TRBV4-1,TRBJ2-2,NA,CASSQYGSSGNTGELFF
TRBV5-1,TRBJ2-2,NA,CASSSRRSSGDVGELFF
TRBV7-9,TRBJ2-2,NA,CASSRGTSGGYTGELFF
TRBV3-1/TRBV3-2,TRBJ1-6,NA,CASSQGDRNSPLHF
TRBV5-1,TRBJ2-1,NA,CASSRGYTGGPSYNEQFF
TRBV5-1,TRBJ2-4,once,CASSSSGENIQYF
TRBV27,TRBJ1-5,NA,CASSLESGNQPQHF
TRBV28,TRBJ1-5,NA,CASSLSVAVSNQPQHF
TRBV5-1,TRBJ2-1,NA,CASSFDRGRQFF
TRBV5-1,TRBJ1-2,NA,CASSFGTGGVGYTF
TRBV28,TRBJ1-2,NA,CASSFPLTGGNGYTF
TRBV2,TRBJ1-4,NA,CASSVRQGGEKLFF
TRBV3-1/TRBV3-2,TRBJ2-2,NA,CASSQVLGFNTGELFF
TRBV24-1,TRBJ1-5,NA,CATSDWTSPQHF